This T cell receptor beta chain was obtained from a study of PD-1 blockade in classical Hodgkin lymphoma (dated by TCRdb to 2020 to 2021). Context from the whole study: Nivolumab dosing was 3 mg/kg intravenously every 2 weeks, continuing until either disease progression or unacceptable toxicity. A peripheral blood immune signature of response to PD-1 blockade in classical Hodgkin lymphoma was defined using TCR beta sequencing and CyTOF.

Reading the germline V gene gives CDR1 SQVTM and CDR2 ANQGSEA. From its cysteine to its phenylalanine, the CDR3 spans 12 amino acids. Only the CDR3 DNA stays, 36 bases, in frame from base 1. A distance of 13 bases separates the germline ends of V and J, which lose 7 bases and 6 bases respectively. Paper-wide results and their limitations: Baseline TCR diversity was reported to be lower in newly diagnosed patients than in healthy donors, and even lower in relapsed/refractory patients. Only a single clinical trial cohort was studied, and what caused the repertoire differences, possibly disease activity or prior therapy, remained undefined. Diversity was lower in patients who began nivolumab less than 1 year after ASCT, so these patients were left out of later analyses to avoid confounding by immune reconstitution. A significant rise by C4D1 was seen in CD4+ but not CD8+ TCR diversity (p=0.0027 vs p=0.16), with the rise being most apparent in complete responders (p=0.02). Baseline diversity similar to that of newly diagnosed patients was observed in trial patients achieving complete response, whereas significantly lower diversity was observed in partial responders and progressors.

Explained via the paper, the time point label denotes: cycle 4 day 1 (C4D1), after six to seven weeks of nivolumab. All trial patients had relapsed after autologous stem cell transplantation, with cohorts A, B and C differing in prior brentuximab vedotin exposure. The trial cohort was composed of about 58 patients with relapsed/refractory classical Hodgkin lymphoma, for whom complete response, partial response or progressive disease was recorded as best overall response. Trial patients were treated with single-agent nivolumab in the multi-cohort phase II CheckMate 205 trial. An independent review committee assessed best overall response by applying the 2007 International Working Group response criteria. Trial PBMCs were collected immediately before nivolumab initiation (C1D1) and during therapy at cycle 2 day 1 and cycle 4 day 1. After peripheral blood was drawn into 8 mL Vacutainer Cell Preparation Tubes, PBMCs were isolated by centrifugation and then cryopreserved.

Genomic DNA was extracted with the Qiagen DNeasy kit from unsorted PBMCs and from negatively selected CD4+ and CD8+ fractions. TCR beta CDR3 regions were amplified by immunoSEQ multiplex PCR using primers annealing to V and J segments. A synthetic immune receptor repertoire was used to minimize amplification bias, and remaining bias was computationally removed after sequencing. The paper's processing steps were these. Repertoire diversity was quantified as the Shannon entropy index using custom Python scripts. The unsorted, CD4+ and CD8+ repertoires were each analyzed separately, with the exception of combined analyses, where CD4+ and CD8+ sequences were merged in silico. Clonal expansion was defined as at least a 2-fold frequency increase after treatment relative to C1D1, with a pseudocount of 0.5 for undetected baseline clones. Singleton clones were defined as clones with 0 or 1 copy at C1D1, and non-singleton clones were defined as clones with 2 or more copies. Clones expanded in unsorted samples were labelled as CD4+, CD8+ or unknown by matching protein sequences in sorted samples from the same patient. Wilcoxon tests on paired samples were used to test diversity changes from C1D1 to C4D1. What TCRdb holds here is the immuneACCESS table cut down to in-frame rearrangements. Part of the clones is not present; checked against another copy, under half of the missing clones reflect an unresolved V gene, and the others are unexplained. The V and J calls and the clone size are those of that table, but D and trimming were determined from the DNA. This sample has about 39,000 clones in its table, and around 80% of those were observed once. Roughly 35% of the sample is held by the ten biggest clonotypes.

As concerns this clone: The clone's antigen remains unknown. Base qualities are not at hand, and no much larger clone is one base apart.

The receptor's source is a human donor with classical Hodgkin lymphoma. Sequenced here: peripheral blood mononuclear cells (PBMCs), sampled before the fourth cycle of nivolumab. The V gene is TRBV29-1 and the J gene is TRBJ2-1; tentative D gene TRBD2, with 5 bases matching. CDR3 region: CSAERLGNEQFF. The DNA sequence follows: TGCAGCGCTGAGCGGCTAGGCAATGAGCAGTTCTTC.